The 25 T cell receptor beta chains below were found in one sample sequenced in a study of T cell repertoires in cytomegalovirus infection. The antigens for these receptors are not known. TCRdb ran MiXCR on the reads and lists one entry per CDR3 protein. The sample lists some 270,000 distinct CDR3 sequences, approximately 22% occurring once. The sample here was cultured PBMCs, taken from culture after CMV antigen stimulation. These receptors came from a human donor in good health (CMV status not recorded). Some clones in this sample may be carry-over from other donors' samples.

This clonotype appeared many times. The CDR3 nucleotides are TGTGCCAGCAGTATTAGCGGGACTGAGACCCAGTACTTC. Its protein product is CASSISGTETQYF. The V call is TRBV12-3 or TRBV12-4, the J call TRBJ2-5, with TRBD2 identical over 8 bases. Unmatched junction bases numbered 4, after V lost 5 bases and J lost 5 bases. The CDR3 spans 13 residues.

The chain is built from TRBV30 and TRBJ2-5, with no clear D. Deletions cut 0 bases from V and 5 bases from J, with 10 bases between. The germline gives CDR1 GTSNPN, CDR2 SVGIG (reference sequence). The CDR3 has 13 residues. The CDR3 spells CAWSVRSGETQYF. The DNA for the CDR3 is TGTGCCTGGAGTGTCCGCTCCGGGGAGACCCAGTACTTC.

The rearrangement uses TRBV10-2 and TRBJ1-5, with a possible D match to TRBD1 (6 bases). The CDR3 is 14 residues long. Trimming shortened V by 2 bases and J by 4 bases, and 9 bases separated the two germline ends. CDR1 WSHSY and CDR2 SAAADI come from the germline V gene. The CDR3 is CASSEGQLNQPQHF. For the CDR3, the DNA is TGCGCCAGCAGTGAGGGACAGTTGAATCAGCCCCAGCATTTT.

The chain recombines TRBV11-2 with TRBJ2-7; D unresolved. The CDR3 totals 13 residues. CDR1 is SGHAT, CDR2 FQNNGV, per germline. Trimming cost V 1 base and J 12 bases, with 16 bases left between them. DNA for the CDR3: TGTGCCAGCAGCTTAGGTCTGCTGCAGGAAATGTACGTC. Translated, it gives CASSLGLLQEMYV.

The DNA of the CDR3 is TGTGCCAGCAGCGTAGGGGTACAGAACTCTCGGGAGACCCAGTACTTC. Amino acids: CASSVGVQNSRETQYF. The chain links TRBV9 to TRBJ2-5; D gene uncertain. V lost 0 bases, J lost 5 bases, and 17 bases lay in between. The CDR3 runs 16 residues. Germline V gene lookup returns CDR1 SGDLS and CDR2 YYNGEE.

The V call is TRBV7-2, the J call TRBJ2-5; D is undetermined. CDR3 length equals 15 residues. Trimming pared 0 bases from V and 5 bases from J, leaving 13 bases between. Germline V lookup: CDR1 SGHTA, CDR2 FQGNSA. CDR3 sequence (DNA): TGTGCCAGCAGCTTAGCCTCGGATCTGGGGGAGACCCAGTACTTC. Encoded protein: CASSLASDLGETQYF.

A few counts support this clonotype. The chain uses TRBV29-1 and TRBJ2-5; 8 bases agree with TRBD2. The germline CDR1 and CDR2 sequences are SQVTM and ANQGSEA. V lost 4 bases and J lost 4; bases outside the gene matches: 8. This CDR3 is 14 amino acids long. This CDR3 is CSVAGAGARETQYF. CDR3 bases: TGCAGCGTTGCCGGAGCGGGAGCCCGAGAGACCCAGTACTTC.

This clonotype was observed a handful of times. CDR3 sequence (DNA): TGTGCCAGCAGCTTAGCCAGCACGACTGAAGCTTTCTTT. It yields the protein CASSLASTTEAFF. This chain connects TRBV7-3 to TRBJ1-1, with no clear D. Germline CDR1 is SGHTA and CDR2 is FQGTGA. Trimming pared 2 bases from V and 5 bases from J, leaving 9 bases between. The CDR3 contains 13 residues.

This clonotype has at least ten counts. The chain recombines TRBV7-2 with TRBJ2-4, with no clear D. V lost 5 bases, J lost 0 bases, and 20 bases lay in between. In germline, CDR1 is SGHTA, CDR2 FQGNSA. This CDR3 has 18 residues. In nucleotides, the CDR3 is TGTGCCAGCAGCCCCGATCGGACGGGCCCTCTAGCCAAAAACATTCAGTACTTC. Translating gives CASSPDRTGPLAKNIQYF. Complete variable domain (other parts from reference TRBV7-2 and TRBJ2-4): GAGVSQSPSNKVTEKGKDVELRCDPISGHTALYWYRQSLGQGLEFLIYFQGNSAPDKSGLPSDRFSAERTGGSVSTLTIQRTQQEDSAVYLCASSPDRTGPLAKNIQYFGAGTRLSVL.

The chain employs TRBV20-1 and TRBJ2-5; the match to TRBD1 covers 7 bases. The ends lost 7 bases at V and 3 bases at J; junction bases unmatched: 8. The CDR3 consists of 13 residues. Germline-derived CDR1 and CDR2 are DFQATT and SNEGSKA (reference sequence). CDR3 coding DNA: TGCAGTGTCAAAGACAGGGCGGAAGAGACCCAGTACTTC. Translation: CSVKDRAEETQYF.

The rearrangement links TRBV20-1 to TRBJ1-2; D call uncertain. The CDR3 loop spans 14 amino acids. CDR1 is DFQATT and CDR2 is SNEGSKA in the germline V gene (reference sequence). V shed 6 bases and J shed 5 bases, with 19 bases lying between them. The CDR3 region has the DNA TGCAGTGCGGGCGGAACGGGTCCGCTATATGGCTACACCTTC. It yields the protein CSAGGTGPLYGYTF.

CDR3 sequence: CASSFTGQLNTIYF. The CDR3 nucleotides read TGCGCCAGCAGCTTCACGGGACAGCTAAACACCATATATTTT. The gene calls are TRBV5-1 and TRBJ1-3; 7 nucleotides align to TRBD1. The V segment lost 2 bases and the J segment 6 bases; nucleotides outside the gene matches: 5. The CDR3 spans 14 residues. Germline V lookup: CDR1 SGHRS, CDR2 YFSETQ. The whole variable domain, filled in from reference TRBV5-1 and TRBJ1-3, reads KAGVTQTPRYLIKTRGQQVTLSCSPISGHRSVSWYQQTPGQGLQFLFEYFSETQRNKGNFPGRFSGRQFSNSRSEMNVSTLELGDSALYLCASSFTGQLNTIYFGEGSWLTVV.

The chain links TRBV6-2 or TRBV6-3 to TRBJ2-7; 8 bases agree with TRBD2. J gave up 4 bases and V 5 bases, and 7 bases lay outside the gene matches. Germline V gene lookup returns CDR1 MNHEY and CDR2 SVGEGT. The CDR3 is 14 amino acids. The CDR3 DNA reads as TGTGCCAGCAGTCCGGGACTAGGATTATACGAGCAGTACGTC. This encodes CASSPGLGLYEQYV.

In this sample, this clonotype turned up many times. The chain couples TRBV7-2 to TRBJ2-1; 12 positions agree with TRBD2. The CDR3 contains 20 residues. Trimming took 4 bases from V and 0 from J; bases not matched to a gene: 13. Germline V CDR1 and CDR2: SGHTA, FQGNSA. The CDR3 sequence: CASSSATSGSTKSSYNEQFF. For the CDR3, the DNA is TGTGCCAGCAGCTCCGCGACTAGCGGGAGTACCAAAAGCTCCTACAATGAGCAGTTCTTC.

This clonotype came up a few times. The CDR3 DNA reads as TGTGCCATCCGGGGGAGCCTAGAAGAGACCCAGTACTTC. Protein sequence: CAIRGSLEETQYF. The chain links TRBV10-3 to TRBJ2-5, with D perhaps matching TRBD2 (6 bases). Germline-derived CDR1 and CDR2 are ENHRY and SYGVKD. Between the trimmed V and J ends, which lost 8 bases and 3 bases, there was a span of 13 bases. The CDR3 contains 13 residues.

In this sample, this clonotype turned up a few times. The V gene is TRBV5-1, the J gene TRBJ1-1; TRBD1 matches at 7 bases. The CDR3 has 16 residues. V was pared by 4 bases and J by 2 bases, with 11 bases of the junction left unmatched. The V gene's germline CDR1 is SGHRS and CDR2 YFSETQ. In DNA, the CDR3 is TGCGCCAGCAGCCAGACAGGGAATCGGTACAACACTGAAGCTTTCTTT. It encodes CASSQTGNRYNTEAFF.

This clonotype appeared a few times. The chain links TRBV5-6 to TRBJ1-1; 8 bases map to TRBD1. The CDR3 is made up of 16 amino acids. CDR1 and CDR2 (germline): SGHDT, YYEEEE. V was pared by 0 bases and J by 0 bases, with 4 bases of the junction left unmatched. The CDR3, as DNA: TGTGCCAGCAGCTTGGGACAGGGGACCATGAACACTGAAGCTTTCTTT. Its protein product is CASSLGQGTMNTEAFF.

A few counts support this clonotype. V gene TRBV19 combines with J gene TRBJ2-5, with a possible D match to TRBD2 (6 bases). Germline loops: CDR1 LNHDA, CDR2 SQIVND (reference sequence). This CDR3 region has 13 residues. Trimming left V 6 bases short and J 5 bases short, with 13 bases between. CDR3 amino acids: CASSGLGGETQYF. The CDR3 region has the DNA TGTGCCAGTAGCGGACTTGGAGGGGAGACCCAGTACTTC. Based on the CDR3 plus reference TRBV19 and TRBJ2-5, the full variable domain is DGGITQSPKYLFRKEGQNVTLSCEQNLNHDAMYWYRQDPGQGLRLIYYSQIVNDFQKGDIAEGYSVSREKKESFPLTVTSAQKNPTAFYLCASSGLGGETQYFGPGTRLLVL.

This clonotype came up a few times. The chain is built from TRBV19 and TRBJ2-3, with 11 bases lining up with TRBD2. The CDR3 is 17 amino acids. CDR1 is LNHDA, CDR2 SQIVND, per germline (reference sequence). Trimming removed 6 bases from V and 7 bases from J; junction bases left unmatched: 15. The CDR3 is CASSEQILAGGRNTQYF. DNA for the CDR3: TGTGCCAGTAGCGAACAAATCTTAGCGGGAGGGCGAAATACGCAGTATTTT.

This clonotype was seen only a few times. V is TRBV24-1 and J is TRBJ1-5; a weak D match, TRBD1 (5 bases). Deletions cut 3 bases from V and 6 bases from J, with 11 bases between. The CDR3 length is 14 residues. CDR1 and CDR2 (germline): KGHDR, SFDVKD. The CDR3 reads CATSDARDSQPQHF. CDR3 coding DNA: TGTGCCACCAGTGATGCCAGGGATAGTCAGCCCCAGCATTTT.

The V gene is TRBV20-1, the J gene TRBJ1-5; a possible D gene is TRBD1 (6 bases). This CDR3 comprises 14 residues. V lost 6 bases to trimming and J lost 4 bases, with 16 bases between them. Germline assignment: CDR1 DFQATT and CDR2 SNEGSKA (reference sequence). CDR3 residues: CSATVGGENQPQHF. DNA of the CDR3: TGCAGTGCGACCGTAGGGGGGGAGAATCAGCCCCAGCATTTT.

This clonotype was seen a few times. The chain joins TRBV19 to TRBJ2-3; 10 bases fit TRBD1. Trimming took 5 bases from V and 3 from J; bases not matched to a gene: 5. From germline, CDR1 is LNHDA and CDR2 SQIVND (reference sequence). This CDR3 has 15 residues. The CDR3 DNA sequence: TGTGCCAGTAGTCTTCCGGGACAGGGGACAGATACGCAGTATTTT. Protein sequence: CASSLPGQGTDTQYF.

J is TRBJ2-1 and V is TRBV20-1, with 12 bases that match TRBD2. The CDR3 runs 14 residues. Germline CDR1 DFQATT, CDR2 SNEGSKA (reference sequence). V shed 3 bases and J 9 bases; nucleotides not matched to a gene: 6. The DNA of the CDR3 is TGCAGTGCTAGGACTAGCGGGAGTGTAGGTGAGCAGTTCTTC. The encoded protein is CSARTSGSVGEQFF.

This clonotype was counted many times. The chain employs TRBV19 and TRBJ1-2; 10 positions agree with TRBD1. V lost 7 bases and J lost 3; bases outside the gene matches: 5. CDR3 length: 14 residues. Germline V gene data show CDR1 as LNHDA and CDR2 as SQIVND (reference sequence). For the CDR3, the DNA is TGTGCCAGTACCTACGGACAGGGGGACTATGGCTACACCTTC. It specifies CASTYGQGDYGYTF.

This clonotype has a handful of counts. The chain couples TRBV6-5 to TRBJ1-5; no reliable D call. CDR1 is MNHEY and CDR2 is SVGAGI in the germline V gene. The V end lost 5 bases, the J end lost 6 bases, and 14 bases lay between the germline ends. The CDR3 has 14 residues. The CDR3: CASSNMGLFQPQHF. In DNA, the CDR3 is TGTGCCAGCAGTAACATGGGATTGTTTCAGCCCCAGCATTTT.